Below are 9 T cell receptor beta chains sequenced from a single sample in a study of CD8+ T cells in alopecia areata. TCR sequencing used cDNA made by reverse transcription of extracted RNA. The assay was immunoSEQ multiplex PCR, and TCRdb's table has in-frame clones only and misses some. The repertoire holds about 130,000 clones, around 49% seen once, with under 20% in the top ten. The sample was CD8+ T cells sorted from blood, taken at week 0. The receptors originated from a human donor with alopecia areata.

The V gene is TRBV30, the J gene TRBJ2-1; the D call may be TRBD1 or TRBD2 (5 bases each). CDR3 length: 14 residues. Deletions cut 5 bases from V and 4 bases from J, with 15 bases between. Germline lookup yields CDR1 GTSNPN and CDR2 SVGIG (reference sequence). DNA for the CDR3: TGTGCCTGGCAAGAGGGGACGGTGTACAATGAGCAGTTCTTC. It encodes CAWQEGTVYNEQFF.

This clone has just a few counts. DNA of the CDR3: TGCAGCGTTGGAGGGGGCGAACACTATGGCTACACCTTC. This gives the protein CSVGGGEHYGYTF. The V call is TRBV29-1, the J call TRBJ1-2; 7 bases align to TRBD1. V gave up 4 bases and J gave up 3 bases; unmatched junction bases: 5. Germline CDR1 SQVTM, CDR2 ANQGSEA. CDR3 length equals 13 residues.

This clone was counted a few times. The V gene is TRBV2, the J gene TRBJ2-2; 9 nucleotides align to TRBD1. CDR1 is SNHLY, CDR2 FYNNEI, per germline. The CDR3 runs 18 residues. The V gene end was trimmed by 0 bases and the J gene end by 5 bases; junction bases not matched to a gene: 10. The chain's CDR3 is CASSEAPLTGGRTGELFF. The CDR3 DNA sequence: TGTGCCAGCAGTGAAGCCCCGCTCACAGGGGGCCGGACCGGGGAGCTGTTTTTT. Looking up the rest from reference TRBV2 and TRBJ2-2 gives the full variable domain: EPEVTQTPSHQVTQMGQEVILRCVPISNHLYFYWYRQILGQKVEFLVSFYNNEISEKSEIFDDQFSVERPDGSNFTLKIRSTKLEDSAMYFCASSEAPLTGGRTGELFFGEGSRLTVL.

The genes are TRBV4-2 and TRBJ1-6; D gene uncertain. Germline V gene lookup returns CDR1 LGHNA and CDR2 YNFKEQ. The CDR3 covers 17 residues. V gave up 0 bases and J gave up 3 bases, with 12 bases separating them. The CDR3 loop is CASSQEFSHHYNSPLHF. The CDR3 nucleotides read TGTGCCAGCAGCCAAGAATTCAGCCACCACTATAATTCACCCCTCCACTTT.

This clone was picked up a small number of times. J is TRBJ1-1 and V is TRBV5-1; D perhaps matches TRBD1 (5 bases). The CDR3 extends over 13 amino acids. Germline values: CDR1 SGHRS, CDR2 YFSETQ. V lost 2 bases, J lost 4 bases, and 9 bases lay in between. CDR3 in DNA: TGCGCCAGCAGCTTCGACCAGGGCACTGAAGCTTTCTTT. Its translation is CASSFDQGTEAFF.

The J gene is TRBJ2-7, the V gene TRBV5-6; D gene unclear. V dropped 4 bases and J dropped 2 bases, with 10 bases sitting between them. Per the germline V gene, CDR1 is SGHDT and CDR2 is YYEEEE. This CDR3 has 13 amino acids. CDR3 bases: TGTGCCAGCAGCAACGGTATTCCCTACGAGCAGTACTTC. This translates into CASSNGIPYEQYF.

The rearrangement uses TRBV30 and TRBJ1-1; TRBD1 might be the D (5 bases). Germline V gene sequence: CDR1 GTSNPN, CDR2 SVGIG (reference sequence). V dropped 1 base and J dropped 0 bases, with 6 bases sitting between them. The CDR3 is 13 residues long. The CDR3 nucleotides read TGTGCCTGGAGTGCACAGGTGAACACTGAAGCTTTCTTT. Its translation is CAWSAQVNTEAFF.

The genes are TRBV25-1 and TRBJ2-5, with 8 nucleotides matching TRBD1. The CDR3 contains 14 residues. V lost 3 bases, J lost 4 bases, and 4 bases stayed unmatched. Germline-derived CDR1 and CDR2 are MGHDK and SYGVNS. The CDR3 DNA sequence: TGTGCCAGCAGTGACTACACAGGGGGAGAGACCCAGTACTTC. Its protein is CASSDYTGGETQYF.

Remarks on this clone: Germline and junction disagree at one end, which may indicate a read error. The J gene is TRBJ2-6, the V gene TRBV11-2; D is unclear. In germline, CDR1 is SGHAT, CDR2 FQNNGV. The CDR3 contains 12 residues. In DNA, the CDR3 is TGTGCCAGCAGCTTAGCTAAGGCAGAAACCTTTTTC. Protein: CASSLAKAETFF.